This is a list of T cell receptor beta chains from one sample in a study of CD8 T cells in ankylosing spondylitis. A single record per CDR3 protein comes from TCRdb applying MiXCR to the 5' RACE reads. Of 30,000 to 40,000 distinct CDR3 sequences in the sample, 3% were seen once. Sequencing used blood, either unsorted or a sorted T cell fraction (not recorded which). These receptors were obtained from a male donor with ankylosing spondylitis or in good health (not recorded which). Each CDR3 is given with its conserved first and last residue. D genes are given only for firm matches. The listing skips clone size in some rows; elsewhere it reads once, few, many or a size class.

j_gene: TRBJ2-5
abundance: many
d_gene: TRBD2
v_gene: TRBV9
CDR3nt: TGTGCCAGCAGCATCCTGCCGGGGGGGGAGACCCAGTACTTC
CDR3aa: CASSILPGGETQYF

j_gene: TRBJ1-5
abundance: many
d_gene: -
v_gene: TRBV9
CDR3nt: TGTGCCAGCAGCCCAATCCCGAATCAGCCCCAGCATTTT
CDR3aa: CASSPIPNQPQHF

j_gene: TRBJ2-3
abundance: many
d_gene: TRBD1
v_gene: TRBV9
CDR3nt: TGTGCCAGCAGCGGTGGGACAGGCACAGATACGCAGTATTTT
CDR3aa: CASSGGTGTDTQYF

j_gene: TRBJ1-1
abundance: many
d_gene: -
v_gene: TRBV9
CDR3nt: TGTGCCAGCAGCGTCCGACCGAACCCGGGCACTGAAGCTTTCTTT
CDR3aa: CASSVRPNPGTEAFF

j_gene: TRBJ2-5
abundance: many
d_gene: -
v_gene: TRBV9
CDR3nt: TGTGCCAGCAGCTGGACGCCCCAAGAGGCCCAGTACTTC
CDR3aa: CASSWTPQEAQYF

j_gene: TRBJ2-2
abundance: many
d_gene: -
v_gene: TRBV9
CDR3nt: TGTGCCAGCAGCGTAGTACAAGGGACCGGGGAGCTGTTTTTT
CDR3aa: CASSVVQGTGELFF

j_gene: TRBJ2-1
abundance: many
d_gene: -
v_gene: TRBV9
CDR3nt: TGTGCCAGCAGCGCTTACTCTGATGGTGAGCAGTTCTTC
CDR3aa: CASSAYSDGEQFF

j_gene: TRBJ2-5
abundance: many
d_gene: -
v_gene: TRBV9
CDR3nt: TGTGCCAGCAGCAAGGGACTGAATCAAGAGACCCAGTACTTC
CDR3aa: CASSKGLNQETQYF

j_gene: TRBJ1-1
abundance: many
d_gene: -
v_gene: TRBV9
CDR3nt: TGTGCCAGCAGCACCAGCCGGGTTAACACTGAAGCTTTCTTT
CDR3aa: CASSTSRVNTEAFF

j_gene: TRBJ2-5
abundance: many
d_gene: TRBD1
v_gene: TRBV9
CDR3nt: TGTGCCAGCAGCGTAGGGACAGGCGTGACACAAGAGACCCAGTACTTC
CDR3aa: CASSVGTGVTQETQYF

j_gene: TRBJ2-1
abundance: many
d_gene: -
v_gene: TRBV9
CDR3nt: TGTGCCAGCAGCCCTCGCGGGGCTGGGAATGAGCAGTTCTTC
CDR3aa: CASSPRGAGNEQFF

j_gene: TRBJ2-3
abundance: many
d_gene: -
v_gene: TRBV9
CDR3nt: TGTGCCAGCAGCGCCTATTCGGGACGGACCTCAGATACGCAGTATTTT
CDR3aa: CASSAYSGRTSDTQYF

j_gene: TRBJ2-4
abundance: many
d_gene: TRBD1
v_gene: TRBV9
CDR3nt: TGTGCCAGCAGCGTTGACGACAGGGCTTTATACTTC
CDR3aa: CASSVDDRALYF

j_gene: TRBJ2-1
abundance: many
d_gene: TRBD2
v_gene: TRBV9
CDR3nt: TGTGCCAGCAGCGAGACTAGCGGGGGGACCAATGAGCAGTTCTTC
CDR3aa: CASSETSGGTNEQFF

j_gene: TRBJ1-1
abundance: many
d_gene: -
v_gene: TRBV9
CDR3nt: TGTGCCAGCAGCGTGGACCCCGGGGGTATGAACACTGAAGCTTTCTTT
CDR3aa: CASSVDPGGMNTEAFF

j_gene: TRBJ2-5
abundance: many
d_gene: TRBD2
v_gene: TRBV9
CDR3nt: TGTGCCAGCAGCGTAGAAGGGCGGGGGGGCGGAGAGACCCAGTACTTC
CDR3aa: CASSVEGRGGGETQYF

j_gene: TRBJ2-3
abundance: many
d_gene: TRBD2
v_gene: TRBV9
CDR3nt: TGTGCCAGCAGCGTAGCTCCTGGGGGGGGTAGCACAGATACGCAGTATTTT
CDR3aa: CASSVAPGGGSTDTQYF

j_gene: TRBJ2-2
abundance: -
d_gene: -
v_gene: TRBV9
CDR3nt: TGTGCCAGCAGCGTAGAGGTTCTGACGCTGGGGAACACCGGGGAGCTGTTTTTT
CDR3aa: CASSVEVLTLGNTGELFF

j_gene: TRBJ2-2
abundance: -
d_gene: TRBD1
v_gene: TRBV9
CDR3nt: TGTGCCAGCAGCGCGGGACAGGCCCCCACCGGGGAGCTGTTTTTT
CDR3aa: CASSAGQAPTGELFF

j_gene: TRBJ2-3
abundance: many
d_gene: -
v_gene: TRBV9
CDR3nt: TGTGCCAGCAGCGTCCACACAGATACGCAGTATTTT
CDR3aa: CASSVHTDTQYF